These 11 T cell receptor beta chains were sequenced from one sample in a study of T-cell memory formation after mild COVID-19. TCRdb reprocessed the 5' RACE reads with MiXCR, giving one entry per CDR3 protein. There are 130,000 to 150,000 distinct CDR3 sequences in the sample; about 5.5% occur only once, and 2% to 2.5% lies in the top ten. The sequenced sample was PBMCs or a T cell subset sorted from them (not recorded which). The receptors here all came from an adult woman who had mild COVID-19 (a few samples of this study predate the infection). Cell type and time point are not known.

This clonotype was observed at least ten times. The J gene is TRBJ1-2, the V gene TRBV29-1; no clear D gene. V was trimmed by 6 bases and J by 7 bases, leaving 18 bases between them. The V gene's germline CDR1 is SQVTM and CDR2 ANQGSEA. The CDR3 is made up of 13 amino acids. The CDR3 nucleotides read TGCAGCGTCGATCCTATGGGGTGGGGTGGCTACACCTTC. Protein product: CSVDPMGWGGYTF.

This clonotype was counted at least ten times. This chain joins TRBV5-1 and TRBJ2-1; the D is unclear. This CDR3 is built from 14 residues. Germline-derived CDR1 and CDR2 are SGHRS and YFSETQ. With 0 bases removed from V and 5 bases from J, the gap between germline ends came to 9 bases. CDR3 bases: TGCGCCAGCAGCTTGGGTGGATATAACAATGAGCAGTTCTTC. Its translation is CASSLGGYNNEQFF.

The V and J genes are TRBV5-5 and TRBJ1-4; no clear D. Germline lookup yields CDR1 SGHKS and CDR2 YYEKEE (reference sequence). Trimming pared 6 bases from V and 5 bases from J, leaving 14 bases between. This CDR3 spans 14 amino acids. CDR3 amino acids: CASTVEGSNEKLFF. The CDR3 DNA reads TGTGCCAGCACCGTGGAGGGCTCGAATGAAAAACTGTTTTTT.

The table lists this clonotype with a few counts. This chain uses TRBV7-8 with TRBJ1-6; D perhaps matches TRBD1 (5 bases). Germline V CDR1 and CDR2: SGHVS, FQNEAQ. The length of the CDR3 is 15 residues. Deletions cut 5 bases from V and 8 bases from J, with 16 bases between. CDR3 in amino acids: CASSPRAGNDSPLHF. The CDR3 coding sequence is TGTGCCAGCAGCCCAAGGGCAGGGAATGATTCACCCCTCCACTTT.

This clonotype was observed many times. The rearrangement uses TRBV12-3 or TRBV12-4 and TRBJ1-1, with a tentative D call TRBD1 (5 bases). CDR3 length: 15 residues. The V end lost 1 base, the J end lost 5 bases, and 14 bases lay between the germline ends. CDR3 amino acids: CASSLGGTRRTEAFF. The CDR3 DNA is TGTGCCAGCAGTTTAGGCGGGACCCGGAGGACTGAAGCTTTCTTT.

This clonotype was counted only a few times. The rearrangement uses TRBV7-8 and TRBJ2-1, with D perhaps matching TRBD1 or TRBD2 (5 bases each). The CDR3 contains 14 residues. Germline V gives CDR1 SGHVS, CDR2 FQNEAQ. Trimming cost V 8 bases and J 0 bases, with 11 bases left between them. The CDR3 nucleotides read TGTGCCAGCGGGGCGGGTAACTCCTACAATGAGCAGTTCTTC. This sequence encodes CASGAGNSYNEQFF.

J is TRBJ2-1 and V is TRBV6-1; no firm D call. The CDR3 spans 11 residues. The germline V gene has CDR1 MNHNS and CDR2 SASEGT. V lost 7 bases, J lost 13 bases, and 14 bases lay in between. CDR3 bases: TGTGCCAGCATCCTGGGAAACTTCCAGTTCTTC. This sequence encodes CASILGNFQFF.

This clonotype showed up many times. The chain combines TRBV5-1 with TRBJ2-7, with TRBD2 identical over 10 bases. V lost 3 bases to trimming and J lost 2 bases; unmatched junction nucleotides: 5. The length of the CDR3 is 15 residues. CDR1 and CDR2 (germline): SGHRS, YFSETQ. For the CDR3, the DNA is TGCGCCAGCAGCTGGGGGACTAGCGTAGCCTACGAGCAGTACTTC. Its translation is CASSWGTSVAYEQYF.

The chain carries TRBV19 and TRBJ2-7; D perhaps matches TRBD1 (6 bases). With 5 bases removed from V and 3 bases from J, the gap between germline ends came to 17 bases. The germline gives CDR1 LNHDA, CDR2 SQIVND (reference sequence). This CDR3 is built from 15 residues. The CDR3 DNA follows: TGTGCCAGTAGTTTCGCCTCGACAGGCAACTACGAGCAGTACTTC. Protein product: CASSFASTGNYEQYF. Supplemented by reference TRBV19 and TRBJ2-7, the full variable domain reads DGGITQSPKYLFRKEGQNVTLSCEQNLNHDAMYWYRQDPGQGLRLIYYSQIVNDFQKGDIAEGYSVSREKKESFPLTVTSAQKNPTAFYLCASSFASTGNYEQYFGPGTRLTVT.

This clonotype occurred many times. This rearrangement joins TRBV6-6 to TRBJ2-5; TRBD2 is a possible D gene (5 bases). Trimming left V 1 base short and J 5 bases short, with 17 bases between. The germline CDR1 and CDR2 sequences are MNHNY and SVGAGI (reference sequence). This CDR3 region has 16 residues. Written as DNA, the CDR3 is TGTGCCAGCAGTTACTTCCGACATCCTCGCGGGGAGACCCAGTACTTC. As protein: CASSYFRHPRGETQYF.

This clonotype was counted only a few times. The chain uses TRBV3-1 and TRBJ2-5; maybe TRBD2 (6 bases). Germline-derived CDR1 and CDR2 are LGHDT and YNNKEL (reference sequence). The V and J ends lost 0 bases and 2 bases respectively, with 13 bases between them. This CDR3 has 16 amino acids. Here the CDR3 reads CASSQEAQSGQETQYF. The CDR3 nucleotides are TGTGCCAGCAGCCAAGAGGCCCAAAGCGGGCAAGAGACCCAGTACTTC.